This is a list of T cell receptor beta chains from one sample in a study of identical twins. TCRdb re-analysed the 5' RACE reads in MiXCR, keeping a single row per CDR3 protein. The sample yields under 1 million distinct CDR3 sequences, approximately 13% seen once. This sample was also put to use in a study of yellow fever vaccine responses in identical twins.

Material for sequencing was PBMCs. The receptors originated from a woman in her late teens or twenties in good health. Each CDR3 is given with its conserved first and last residue. A D gene is named only where the DNA matches it firmly. Clone size is given for some rows only: seen once, a few or many times, or a class if the clone is expanded.

clone size	V gene	D gene	J gene	CDR3 DNA	CDR3 protein
-	TRBV5-1	-	TRBJ1-4	TGCGCCAGCAGCTTGGGGCGGGGAGCCAATGAAAAACTGTTTTTT	CASSLGRGANEKLFF
many	TRBV11-2	TRBD1	TRBJ1-2	TGTGCCAGCAGCTTAACCAGGACAGGGAAGGATGGCTACACCTTC	CASSLTRTGKDGYTF
few	TRBV7-9	-	TRBJ2-3	TGTGCCAGCATCACACCCAGCACAGATACGCAGTATTTT	CASITPSTDTQYF
-	TRBV15	-	TRBJ1-2	TGTGCCACCAGCAGAGCTAGGGGGGCTAACTATGGCTACACCTTC	CATSRARGANYGYTF
many	TRBV20-1	TRBD1	TRBJ2-1	TGCAGTGCCAAAGCCACAGGGGTTCACAATGAGCAGTTCTTC	CSAKATGVHNEQFF
-	TRBV20-1	TRBD2	TRBJ2-2	TGCAGTGCTAGAGCTAGCGGGAGGCCGGACACCGGGGAGCTGTTTTTT	CSARASGRPDTGELFF
few	TRBV5-6	-	TRBJ2-3	TGTGCCAGCAGCGCGGGTGTGGGGGGGCCGGCAGATACGCAGTATTTT	CASSAGVGGPADTQYF
-	TRBV5-5	TRBD1	TRBJ2-6	TGTGCCAGCAGCTTTAGAGACAGGGGGGAGTCTGGGGCCAACGTCCTGACTTTC	CASSFRDRGESGANVLTF
-	TRBV19	TRBD1	TRBJ2-4	TGTGCCAGTAGCCCGACAGGGACGAACATTCAGTACTTC	CASSPTGTNIQYF
-	TRBV3-1	-	TRBJ1-2	TGTGCCAGCAGCCAAGTTGACGGCGGCTACACCTTC	CASSQVDGGYTF
-	TRBV2	-	TRBJ1-1	TGTGCCAGCTTGGGCTTAAGTGATTTCTTT	CASLGLSDFF
-	TRBV7-8	-	TRBJ2-7	TGTGCCAGCAGCCGAACAACAAACAGTATTTCCACCTACGAGCAGTACTTC	CASSRTTNSISTYEQYF
-	TRBV12-3/TRBV12-4	-	TRBJ1-1	TGTGCCAGCGCAAAGGGAGATGGCATGAACACTGAAGCTTTCTTT	CASAKGDGMNTEAFF
few	TRBV6-5	-	TRBJ1-1	TGTGCCAGCACTTCCCGTAGATACACTGAAGCTTTCTTT	CASTSRRYTEAFF
-	TRBV28	-	TRBJ2-7	TGTGCCAGCAGTTTGATTCGGTGGGCCTCCTACGAGCAGTACTTC	CASSLIRWASYEQYF
few	TRBV6-1	-	TRBJ1-1	TGTGCCAGCAGTGTCACAGGGCAATTCACTGAAGCTTTCTTT	CASSVTGQFTEAFF
few	TRBV2	TRBD2	TRBJ2-1	TGTGCCACAGCGGGGCAAGACTACAATGAGCAGTTCTTC	CATAGQDYNEQFF
many	TRBV10-3	-	TRBJ1-1	TGTGCCATCAGTGAGTCGACCGTGAACACTGAAGCTTTCTTT	CAISESTVNTEAFF
-	TRBV14	-	TRBJ2-7	TGTGCCAGCAGCGAAGAATTTACCCGGGCAGTGAACTTC	CASSEEFTRAVNF
-	TRBV25-1	-	TRBJ2-7	TGTGCCAGCAGTGAATTAGGAGACAACTCCTACGAGCAGTACTTC	CASSELGDNSYEQYF
few	TRBV27	-	TRBJ2-7	TGTGCCAGCAGTTTGGAGGTTGGGGGTTACGAGCAGTACTTC	CASSLEVGGYEQYF
-	TRBV7-9	-	TRBJ2-1	TGTGCCAGCGAGAGTTTCCACAATGAGCAGTTCTTC	CASESFHNEQFF
-	TRBV20-1	TRBD1	TRBJ1-1	TGCAGTGCTAGACGGCAGGGGGCCTCCCGACTTCACACTGAAGCTTTCTTT	CSARRQGASRLHTEAFF
few	TRBV11-2	-	TRBJ2-5	TGTGCCAGCAGCTTTAAGGAGTTTACCCAGTACTTC	CASSFKEFTQYF
many	TRBV12-3/TRBV12-4	TRBD2	TRBJ2-1	TGTGCCAGCAGACGGGTGACTAGCGGGAGCTATGAGCAGTTCTTC	CASRRVTSGSYEQFF
few	TRBV6-2/TRBV6-3	-	TRBJ2-1	TGTGCCAGCAGTTACTCGGTTAGCCGGAGGGAGCAGTTCTTC	CASSYSVSRREQFF
few	TRBV5-1	-	TRBJ2-2	TGCGCCAGCAGCTTGGCCCTGGGACGCAACACCGGGGAGCTGTTTTTT	CASSLALGRNTGELFF
-	TRBV10-3	-	TRBJ2-5	TGTGCCATCAGAGGGACAAGGGGTCCCCAGTACTTC	CAIRGTRGPQYF
many	TRBV27	-	TRBJ1-6	TGTGCCAGCAGGGGGACCGAACATAATTCACCCCTCCACTTT	CASRGTEHNSPLHF
few	TRBV7-9	-	TRBJ2-5	TGTGCCAGCAGCCATTCAACAGGGCGAGAGACCCAGTACTTC	CASSHSTGRETQYF
-	TRBV19	-	TRBJ2-1	TGTGCCAGTAGTATTCACAGCGTGCAGTTCTTC	CASSIHSVQFF
-	TRBV29-1	-	TRBJ1-2	TGCAGCGTTGAAGAAGGATCCTATGGCTACACCTTC	CSVEEGSYGYTF
-	TRBV24-1	-	TRBJ2-1	TGTGCCACCAGTGAGGGGGGTACAGGACCCAGGAATGAGCAGTTCTTC	CATSEGGTGPRNEQFF
-	TRBV12-3/TRBV12-4	TRBD2	TRBJ2-3	TGTGCCAGCAGTCATTCGGCCAGCGGGAGGTCAGATACGCAGTATTTT	CASSHSASGRSDTQYF
-	TRBV19	TRBD1	TRBJ1-1	TGTGCCAGTAGTATCGGACAGGGTAGAGCTTTCTTT	CASSIGQGRAFF
few	TRBV12-3/TRBV12-4	-	TRBJ2-1	TGTGCCAGCCATGGCCAGATCTCCTACAATGAGCAGTTCTTC	CASHGQISYNEQFF
few	TRBV28	TRBD2	TRBJ2-7	TGTGCCAGCAAACTAGCGGGAGGGAGCTCCTACGAGCAGTACTTC	CASKLAGGSSYEQYF
many	TRBV12-3/TRBV12-4	-	TRBJ2-1	TGTGCCAGCAGACAGACCCAGTGGGGCCCAGACAATGAGCAGTTCTTC	CASRQTQWGPDNEQFF
few	TRBV12-3/TRBV12-4	TRBD2	TRBJ2-1	TGTGCCAGCAGTCCGCACAGCGGGAGGGAGCAGTTCTTC	CASSPHSGREQFF
-	TRBV3-1	TRBD2	TRBJ2-1	TGTGCCAGCAGCCAAGATCCCCCCCAGCGGGAGTTAGGCAATGAGCAGTTCTTC	CASSQDPPQRELGNEQFF
-	TRBV20-1	-	TRBJ2-1	TGCAGTGCTGAGAGGCATGAGCAGTTCTTC	CSAERHEQFF
few	TRBV2	-	TRBJ2-3	TGTGCCAGCAAAAGAGCCCATACAGATACGCAGTATTTT	CASKRAHTDTQYF
-	TRBV3-1	-	TRBJ2-2	TGTGCCAGCAGCGTACAACAGGGGAGGACCGGGGAGCTGTTTTTT	CASSVQQGRTGELFF
-	TRBV28	-	TRBJ1-4	TGTGCCAGCAGTTCGGGCTCCCTGCGGGAAAAACTGTTTTTT	CASSSGSLREKLFF
few	TRBV3-1	-	TRBJ2-2	TGTGCCAGCAGCCAAGAACCCGGGGCCGGGGAGCTGTTTTTT	CASSQEPGAGELFF
many	TRBV4-1	-	TRBJ2-5	TGCGCCAGCAGCCAAGCTACTCAAGAGCCCCAGTACTTC	CASSQATQEPQYF
many	TRBV7-9	-	TRBJ1-2	TGTGCCAGCAGCTTCAACCCTGACTATGGCTACACCTTC	CASSFNPDYGYTF
many	TRBV28	TRBD2	TRBJ2-5	TGTGCCAGCAGTTTGGGGACTAGACAAGAGACCCAGTACTTC	CASSLGTRQETQYF
few	TRBV2	-	TRBJ2-6	TGTGCCAGCGGTGGACGGGCCTCTGGGGCCAACGTCCTGACTTTC	CASGGRASGANVLTF
-	TRBV11-2	TRBD1	TRBJ2-1	TGTGCCAGCAGGTCGGACAGGATTGTTAATGAGCAGTTCTTC	CASRSDRIVNEQFF
few	TRBV10-3	-	TRBJ1-2	TGTGCCATCAGTAATGACCAGGGTTTTCTATATGGCTACACCTTC	CAISNDQGFLYGYTF
-	TRBV12-3/TRBV12-4	-	TRBJ2-4	TGTGCCAGCAGTTCGGGATCAAAAAACATTCAGTACTTC	CASSSGSKNIQYF
few	TRBV20-1	-	TRBJ2-1	TGCAGTGCTTATGACTTAGTCTCCTACAATGAGCAGTTCTTC	CSAYDLVSYNEQFF
-	TRBV3-1	-	TRBJ2-4	TGTGCCAGCAGCCAAGAACTGACAGCAAAAAACATTCAGTACTTC	CASSQELTAKNIQYF
many	TRBV4-2	-	TRBJ1-2	TGTGCCAGCAGCCAAGTCCGTATGGGTGGCTACACCTTC	CASSQVRMGGYTF
-	TRBV6-5	-	TRBJ2-2	TGTGCCAGCAGTTACTCGTCAGTAGCCCCCGGGGAGCTGTTTTTT	CASSYSSVAPGELFF